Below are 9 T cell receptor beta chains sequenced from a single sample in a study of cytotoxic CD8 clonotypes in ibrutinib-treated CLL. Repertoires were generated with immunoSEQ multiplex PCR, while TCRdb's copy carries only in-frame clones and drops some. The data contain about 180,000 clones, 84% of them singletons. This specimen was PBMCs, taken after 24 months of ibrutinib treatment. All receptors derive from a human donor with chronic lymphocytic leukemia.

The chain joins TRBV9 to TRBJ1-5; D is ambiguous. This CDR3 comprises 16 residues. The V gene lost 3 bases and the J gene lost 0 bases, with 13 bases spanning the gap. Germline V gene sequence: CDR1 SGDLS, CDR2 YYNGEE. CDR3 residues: CASSEGPRYSNQPQHF. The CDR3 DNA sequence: TGTGCCAGCAGCGAGGGCCCCCGGTATAGCAATCAGCCCCAGCATTTT. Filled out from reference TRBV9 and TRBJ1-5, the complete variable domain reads DSGVTQTPKHLITATGQRVTLRCSPRSGDLSVYWYQQSLDQGLQFLIQYYNGEERAKGNILERFSAQQFPDLHSELNLSSLELGDSALYFCASSEGPRYSNQPQHFGDGTRLSIL.

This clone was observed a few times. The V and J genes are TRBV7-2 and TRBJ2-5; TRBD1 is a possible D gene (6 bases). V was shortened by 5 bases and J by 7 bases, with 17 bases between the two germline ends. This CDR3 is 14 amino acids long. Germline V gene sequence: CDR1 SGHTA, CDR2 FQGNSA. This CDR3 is CASSAGQPLGTQYF. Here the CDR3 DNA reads TGTGCCAGCAGCGCCGGACAGCCCTTGGGGACCCAGTACTTC. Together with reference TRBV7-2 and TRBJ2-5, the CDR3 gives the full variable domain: GAGVSQSPSNKVTEKGKDVELRCDPISGHTALYWYRQSLGQGLEFLIYFQGNSAPDKSGLPSDRFSAERTGGSVSTLTIQRTQQEDSAVYLCASSAGQPLGTQYFGPGTRLLVL.

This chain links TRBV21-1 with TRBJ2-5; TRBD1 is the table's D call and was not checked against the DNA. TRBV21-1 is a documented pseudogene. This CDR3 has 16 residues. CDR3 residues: CASRNYRGRRQETQYF. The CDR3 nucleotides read TGTGCCAGCAGGAATTACAGGGGGCGAAGGCAAGAGACCCAGTACTTC.

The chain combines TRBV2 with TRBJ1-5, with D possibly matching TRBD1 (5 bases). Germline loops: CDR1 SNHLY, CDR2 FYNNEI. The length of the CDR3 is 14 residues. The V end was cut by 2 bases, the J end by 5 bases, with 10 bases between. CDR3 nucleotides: TGTGCCAGCAGTGAATTCGGGGGAGATCAGCCCCAGCATTTT. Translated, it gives CASSEFGGDQPQHF.

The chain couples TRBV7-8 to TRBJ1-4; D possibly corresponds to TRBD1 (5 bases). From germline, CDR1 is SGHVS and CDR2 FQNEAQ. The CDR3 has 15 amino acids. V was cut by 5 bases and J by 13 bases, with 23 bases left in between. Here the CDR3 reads CASSDHRMRAGGLFF. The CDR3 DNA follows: TGTGCCAGCAGCGACCATCGGATGCGGGCTGGGGGACTGTTTTTT.

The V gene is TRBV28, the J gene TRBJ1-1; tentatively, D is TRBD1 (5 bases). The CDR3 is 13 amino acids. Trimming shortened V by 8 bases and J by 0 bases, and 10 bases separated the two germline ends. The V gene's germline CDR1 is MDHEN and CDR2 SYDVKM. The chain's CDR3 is CASSGLMNTEAFF. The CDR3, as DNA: TGTGCCAGCTCGGGACTTATGAACACTGAAGCTTTCTTT.

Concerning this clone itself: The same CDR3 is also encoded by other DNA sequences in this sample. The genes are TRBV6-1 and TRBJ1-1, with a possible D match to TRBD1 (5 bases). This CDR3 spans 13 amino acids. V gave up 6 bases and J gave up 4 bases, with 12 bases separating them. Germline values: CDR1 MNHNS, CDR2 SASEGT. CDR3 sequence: CASRGQGSTEAFF. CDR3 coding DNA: TGTGCCAGCAGGGGTCAGGGTAGCACTGAAGCTTTCTTT.

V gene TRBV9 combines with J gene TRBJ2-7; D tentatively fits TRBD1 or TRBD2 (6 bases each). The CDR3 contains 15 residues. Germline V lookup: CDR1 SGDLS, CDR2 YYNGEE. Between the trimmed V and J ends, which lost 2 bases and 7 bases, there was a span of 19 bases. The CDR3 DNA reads TGTGCCAGCAGCGTTTCCGGGGGCAAGGAGGATGAGCAGTACTTC. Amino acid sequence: CASSVSGGKEDEQYF.

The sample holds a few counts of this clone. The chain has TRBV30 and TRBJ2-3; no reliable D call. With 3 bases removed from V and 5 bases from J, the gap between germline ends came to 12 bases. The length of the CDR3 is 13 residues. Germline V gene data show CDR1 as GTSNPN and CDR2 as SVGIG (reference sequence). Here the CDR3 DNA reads TGTGCCTGGAGAGGACGAGTGGAAGATACGCAGTATTTT. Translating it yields CAWRGRVEDTQYF.